This record covers a single T cell receptor beta chain. The data originate from a study of blood T cell repertoires in COVID-19. Looking at the study overall: Collection of acute and convalescent COVID-19 samples took place in the United States, Italy and Spain. In each case, the material was cDNA or gDNA derived from T cells, B-cell-depleted T cells, or PBMCs.

Trimming removed 4 bases at V and 8 bases at J, with 20 bases between. Germline V CDR1 and CDR2: LGHDT, YNNKEL (reference sequence). CDR3 length: 16 residues. Per the authors' pipeline: The assay estimated nucleated cells by amplifying reference gene primers. Sequenced by immunoSEQ multiplex PCR; TCRdb stores in-frame clones only, minus some. V and J calls plus clone size are reproduced from that table; the DNA served to infer D and trimming. This table has over 100,000 clones, more than 85% appearing once. The chain couples TRBV3-1 (or the pseudogene TRBV3-2) to TRBJ1-4, with D tentatively TRBD1 (6 bases). The sequenced material came from peripheral blood. The sequence derives from a man between 18 and 35 years old with acute or convalescent COVID-19. CDR3 sequence reads: CASSPRRSGVREKLFF. CDR3 sequence (DNA): TGTGCCAGCAGCCCCAGGCGCTCAGGGGTTAGGGAAAAACTGTTTTTT.